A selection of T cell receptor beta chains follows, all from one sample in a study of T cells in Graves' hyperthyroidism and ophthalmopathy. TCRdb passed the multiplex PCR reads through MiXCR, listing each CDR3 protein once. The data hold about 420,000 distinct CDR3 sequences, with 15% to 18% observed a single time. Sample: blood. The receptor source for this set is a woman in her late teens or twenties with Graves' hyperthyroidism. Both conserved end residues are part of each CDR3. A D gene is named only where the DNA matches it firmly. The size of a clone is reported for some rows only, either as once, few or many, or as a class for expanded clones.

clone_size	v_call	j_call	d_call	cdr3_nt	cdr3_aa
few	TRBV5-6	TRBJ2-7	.	TGTGCCGGCAGCTTCCAGTCCGCGGCTAGCGAGCAGTACTTC	CAGSFQSAASEQYF
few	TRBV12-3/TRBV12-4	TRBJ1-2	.	TGTGCCAGCAGTCACCGCGGGGAAGGCTACACCTTC	CASSHRGEGYTF
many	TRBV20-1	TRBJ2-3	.	TGCAGTGCTAGGGTGTGGCTCATCACAGATACGCAGTATTTT	CSARVWLITDTQYF
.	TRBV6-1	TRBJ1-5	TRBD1	TGTGCCAGCAGTGGGGAGGGGACAGGGGATGGGCCCCAGCATTTT	CASSGEGTGDGPQHF
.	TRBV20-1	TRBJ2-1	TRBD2	TGCAGTGCTAGAGTGGGGGGGACGAGCTCCTACAATGAGCAGTTCTTC	CSARVGGTSSYNEQFF
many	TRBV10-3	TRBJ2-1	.	TGTGCCATCAGTGGAGGTCCACTCAATGAGCAGTTCTTC	CAISGGPLNEQFF
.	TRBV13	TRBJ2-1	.	TGTGCCAGCAGTTCCCGGGACCATTTCTACAATGAGCAGTTCTTC	CASSSRDHFYNEQFF
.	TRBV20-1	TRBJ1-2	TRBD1	TGCAGTGCTAGAGTACCGGGACAGCTCTATGGCTACACCTTC	CSARVPGQLYGYTF
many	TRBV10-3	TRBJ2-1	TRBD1	TGTGCCATCAGTGATTTTAGTTGGGACAGCACTAACAATGAGCAGTTCTTC	CAISDFSWDSTNNEQFF
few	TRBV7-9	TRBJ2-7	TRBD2	TGTGCCAGCAGCGGGGGACTACTCAACTACGAGCAGTACTTC	CASSGGLLNYEQYF
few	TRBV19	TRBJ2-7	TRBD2	TGTGCCAGTACCCTCGGACTAGCGGGAACCTACGAGCAGTACTTC	CASTLGLAGTYEQYF
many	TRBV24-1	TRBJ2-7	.	TGTGCCACCAGTGAGGGGGACAAACCCTACGAGCAGTACTTC	CATSEGDKPYEQYF
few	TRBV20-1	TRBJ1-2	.	TGCAGTGCTAGAGAGGGGGGGATCAACTATGGCTACACCTTC	CSAREGGINYGYTF
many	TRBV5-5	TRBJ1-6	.	TGTGCCAGCAGCTTACGGGGAACGTTTAATTCACCCCTCCACTTT	CASSLRGTFNSPLHF
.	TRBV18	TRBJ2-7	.	TGTGCCAGCTCACCATTTCAGGGATACGAGCAGTACTTC	CASSPFQGYEQYF
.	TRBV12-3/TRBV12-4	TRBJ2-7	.	TGTGCCAGCAGGCCCTTTGAGGGGGAGCTGTACGAGCAGTACTTC	CASRPFEGELYEQYF
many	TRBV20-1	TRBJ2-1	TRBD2	TGCAGTGCTCACGGGACTAGCCGGGAGAATGAGCAGTTCTTC	CSAHGTSRENEQFF
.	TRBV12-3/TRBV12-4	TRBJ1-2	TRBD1	TGTGCCAGCAGCCCCCGGGACAGTCCCTCTAGCGGCTACACCTTC	CASSPRDSPSSGYTF
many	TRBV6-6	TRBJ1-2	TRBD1	TGTGCCAGCAGTTACGGGACAGGGGGCTTTATGGGTGGCTACACCTTC	CASSYGTGGFMGGYTF
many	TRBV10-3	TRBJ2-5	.	TGTGCCATCAGTGAAGTCCTGCAAGAGACCCAGTACTTC	CAISEVLQETQYF
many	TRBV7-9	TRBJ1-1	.	TGTGCCAGCAGCTCAAGTGGAGGCAGTTTGAACACTGAAGCTTTCTTT	CASSSSGGSLNTEAFF
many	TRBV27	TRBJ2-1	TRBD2	TGTGCCAGCAGTTTAGAAGGGACTAGCGGGAGCCCCTACAATGAGCAGTTCTTC	CASSLEGTSGSPYNEQFF